This T cell receptor beta chain was sequenced during a study of cytomegalovirus exposure and HLA in healthy donors. Repertoires were generated with immunoSEQ multiplex PCR, while TCRdb's copy carries only in-frame clones and drops some. The table lists tens of thousands of clones, 88% of them singletons, with approximately 6.7% in the top ten. Trimming removed 8 bases from V and 5 bases from J; junction bases left unmatched: 13. The CDR3 runs to 16 residues. The germline V gene has CDR1 MDHEN and CDR2 SYDVKM. This receptor was obtained from a woman aged 25 to 39 in good health and CMV-seronegative. Sequenced input: PBMCs. The V gene is TRBV28, the J gene TRBJ1-5, with 9 bases lining up with TRBD1. CDR3 nucleotides: TGTGCCAGCCTAACCGGGGACAGGGTGGTCCATCAGCCCCAGCATTTT. Translated: CASLTGDRVVHQPQHF.